This is a list of T cell receptor beta chains from one sample in a study of T cell responses to AZD1222 COVID-19 vaccine. Here immunoSEQ multiplex PCR was the method, and the copy in TCRdb shows in-frame clones only, minus some. The profile shows about 180,000 clones, more than 75% of them singletons. The sequenced sample was peripheral blood, obtained 28 days after the second AZD1222 dose. The receptors come from an adult who received the AZD1222 COVID-19 vaccine. CDR3s include the opening cysteine and the closing phenylalanine or tryptophan. The D gene is left open where the match is weak. A clone size is listed for some rows: how often the clone was seen (once, few, many), or a class if it is expanded.

clone_size: .; d_call: .; j_call: TRBJ2-1; v_call: TRBV4-1; cdr3_aa: CASSQELAVNEQFF; cdr3_nt: TGCGCCAGCAGCCAAGAACTAGCCGTGAATGAGCAGTTCTTC
clone_size: .; d_call: .; j_call: TRBJ1-2; v_call: TRBV19; cdr3_aa: CASSLQVRAGSGYTF; cdr3_nt: TGTGCCAGTAGTCTCCAGGTGAGGGCCGGATCGGGCTACACCTTC
clone_size: .; d_call: TRBD2; j_call: TRBJ2-7; v_call: TRBV6-2/TRBV6-3; cdr3_aa: CASSYSGTPRKQYF; cdr3_nt: TGTGCCAGCAGTTATAGCGGGACTCCGAGAAAGCAGTACTTC
clone_size: .; d_call: TRBD2; j_call: TRBJ2-7; v_call: TRBV7-2; cdr3_aa: CAAKDSGMEPPYEQYF; cdr3_nt: TGTGCAGCGAAGGATAGCGGGATGGAGCCCCCCTACGAGCAGTACTTC
clone_size: .; d_call: .; j_call: TRBJ2-2; v_call: TRBV19; cdr3_aa: CASIALGVLGTGELFF; cdr3_nt: TGTGCCAGTATTGCGTTGGGGGTACTAGGCACCGGGGAGCTGTTTTTT
clone_size: .; d_call: .; j_call: TRBJ2-5; v_call: TRBV3-1/TRBV3-2; cdr3_aa: CASSQLGQVRLGETQYF; cdr3_nt: TGTGCCAGCAGCCAACTCGGGCAAGTGAGGTTGGGGGAGACCCAGTACTTC
clone_size: .; d_call: .; j_call: TRBJ2-1; v_call: TRBV28; cdr3_aa: CASSLGSRTYNEQFF; cdr3_nt: TGTGCCAGCAGCCTAGGTTCCAGAACCTACAATGAGCAGTTCTTC
clone_size: .; d_call: TRBD1; j_call: TRBJ2-2; v_call: TRBV5-1; cdr3_aa: CASSNGQGSPGELFF; cdr3_nt: TGCGCCAGCAGCAATGGACAGGGGAGCCCCGGGGAGCTGTTTTTT
clone_size: once; d_call: TRBD2; j_call: TRBJ2-7; v_call: TRBV5-1; cdr3_aa: CASSPLAGGSYEQYF; cdr3_nt: TGCGCCAGCAGCCCGCTAGCGGGAGGGAGCTACGAGCAGTACTTC
clone_size: .; d_call: .; j_call: TRBJ1-1; v_call: TRBV19; cdr3_aa: CASSPTGEGLAFF; cdr3_nt: TGTGCCAGTAGCCCAACGGGCGAGGGGCTAGCTTTCTTT
clone_size: .; d_call: .; j_call: TRBJ2-5; v_call: TRBV28; cdr3_aa: CASSRGVAVYQETQYF; cdr3_nt: TGTGCCAGCAGTCGTGGAGTAGCGGTGTACCAAGAGACCCAGTACTTC
clone_size: .; d_call: .; j_call: TRBJ2-7; v_call: TRBV30; cdr3_aa: CAWSDDSYEQYF; cdr3_nt: TGTGCCTGGAGTGATGACTCCTACGAGCAGTACTTC
clone_size: .; d_call: TRBD2; j_call: TRBJ2-2; v_call: TRBV7-3; cdr3_aa: CASSPTSGSTGELFF; cdr3_nt: TGTGCCAGCAGCCCGACTAGCGGGAGCACCGGGGAGCTGTTTTTT
clone_size: .; d_call: TRBD1; j_call: TRBJ2-7; v_call: TRBV7-3; cdr3_aa: CASSSSTGYEQYF; cdr3_nt: TGTGCCAGCAGCTCATCGACAGGGTACGAGCAGTACTTC
clone_size: once; d_call: TRBD1; j_call: TRBJ2-7; v_call: TRBV11-3; cdr3_aa: CASSPRQGGYYEQYF; cdr3_nt: TGTGCCAGCAGCCCTCGACAGGGGGGATACTACGAGCAGTACTTC
clone_size: .; d_call: .; j_call: TRBJ2-7; v_call: TRBV6-5; cdr3_aa: CASRLDTSYEQYF; cdr3_nt: TGTGCCAGCAGGCTCGACACCTCCTACGAGCAGTACTTC
clone_size: .; d_call: .; j_call: TRBJ2-7; v_call: TRBV18; cdr3_aa: CASSPDYEQYF; cdr3_nt: TGTGCCAGCTCACCAGACTACGAGCAGTACTTC
clone_size: .; d_call: .; j_call: TRBJ1-2; v_call: TRBV28; cdr3_aa: CATGRQSYGYTF; cdr3_nt: TGTGCTACTGGGAGACAGAGCTATGGCTACACCTTC
clone_size: .; d_call: .; j_call: TRBJ1-5; v_call: TRBV6-5; cdr3_aa: CASSKPENQPQHF; cdr3_nt: TGTGCCAGCAGTAAACCAGAGAATCAGCCCCAGCATTTT
clone_size: .; d_call: .; j_call: TRBJ2-2; v_call: TRBV7-3; cdr3_aa: CASSLGGGEFYPGELFF; cdr3_nt: TGTGCCAGCAGCTTAGGAGGGGGCGAATTCTATCCCGGGGAGCTGTTTTTT
clone_size: .; d_call: TRBD2; j_call: TRBJ2-6; v_call: TRBV7-2; cdr3_aa: CASSIVQVAGATGANVLTF; cdr3_nt: TGTGCCAGCAGCATAGTTCAGGTAGCGGGGGCGACTGGGGCCAACGTCCTGACTTTC
clone_size: .; d_call: TRBD2; j_call: TRBJ2-7; v_call: TRBV28; cdr3_aa: CASSSRTSGTDKEYF; cdr3_nt: TGTGCCAGCAGTTCCAGGACTAGCGGGACGGACAAGGAGTACTTC
clone_size: .; d_call: TRBD2; j_call: TRBJ2-2; v_call: TRBV18; cdr3_aa: CASSLLPGVAGGELFF; cdr3_nt: TGTGCCAGCTCACTCCTGCCGGGAGTAGCGGGCGGGGAGCTGTTTTTT
clone_size: .; d_call: .; j_call: TRBJ2-1; v_call: TRBV28; cdr3_aa: CASTLGTNEQFF; cdr3_nt: TGTGCCAGCACCCTGGGTACCAATGAGCAGTTCTTC
clone_size: .; d_call: TRBD1; j_call: TRBJ2-7; v_call: TRBV30; cdr3_aa: CAWSVLGQLSSYEQYF; cdr3_nt: TGTGCCTGGAGTGTACTGGGACAGTTAAGCTCCTACGAGCAGTACTTC
clone_size: .; d_call: .; j_call: TRBJ2-3; v_call: TRBV9; cdr3_aa: CASSPGSSTDTQYF; cdr3_nt: TGTGCCAGCAGCCCAGGGAGTAGCACAGATACGCAGTATTTT
clone_size: .; d_call: .; j_call: TRBJ1-1; v_call: TRBV9; cdr3_aa: CASSALTGGTEAFF; cdr3_nt: TGTGCCAGCAGCGCCCTCACTGGTGGCACTGAAGCTTTCTTT
clone_size: once; d_call: .; j_call: TRBJ2-2; v_call: TRBV3-1/TRBV3-2; cdr3_aa: CASSHLGIGELFF; cdr3_nt: TGTGCCAGCAGCCATCTGGGGATCGGGGAGCTGTTTTTT
clone_size: .; d_call: .; j_call: TRBJ2-7; v_call: TRBV30; cdr3_aa: CAWSSGSVYEQYF; cdr3_nt: TGTGCCTGGAGTTCCGGGAGTGTATACGAGCAGTACTTC
clone_size: .; d_call: TRBD1; j_call: TRBJ1-1; v_call: TRBV7-2; cdr3_aa: CASSLAGQGNTEAFF; cdr3_nt: TGTGCCAGCAGCTTAGCGGGACAGGGGAACACTGAAGCTTTCTTT
clone_size: .; d_call: .; j_call: TRBJ2-7; v_call: TRBV11-1; cdr3_aa: CASSPTAPGSNEQYF; cdr3_nt: TGTGCCAGCAGCCCGACGGCGCCAGGGTCTAACGAGCAGTACTTC
clone_size: .; d_call: TRBD1; j_call: TRBJ1-5; v_call: TRBV30; cdr3_aa: CAWGQGGNQPQHF; cdr3_nt: TGTGCCTGGGGACAGGGGGGCAATCAGCCCCAGCATTTT
clone_size: .; d_call: TRBD2; j_call: TRBJ2-3; v_call: TRBV27; cdr3_aa: CASSLLLAGGKKDTQYF; cdr3_nt: TGTGCCAGCAGTTTGTTGCTAGCGGGAGGTAAGAAAGATACGCAGTATTTT
clone_size: .; d_call: TRBD2; j_call: TRBJ2-7; v_call: TRBV24-1; cdr3_aa: CATSDWTSGKAEQYF; cdr3_nt: TGTGCCACCAGTGATTGGACTAGCGGGAAGGCTGAGCAGTACTTC
clone_size: .; d_call: TRBD1; j_call: TRBJ1-5; v_call: TRBV6-1; cdr3_aa: CASSEETGLSNQPQHF; cdr3_nt: TGTGCCAGCAGTGAAGAGACAGGGCTTAGCAATCAGCCCCAGCATTTT
clone_size: few; d_call: .; j_call: TRBJ1-1; v_call: TRBV30; cdr3_aa: CAATRSTEAFF; cdr3_nt: TGTGCCGCCACCAGGAGCACTGAAGCTTTCTTT
clone_size: .; d_call: .; j_call: TRBJ1-3; v_call: TRBV3-1/TRBV3-2; cdr3_aa: CASSPLTLSGNTIYF; cdr3_nt: TGTGCCAGCAGCCCTTTGACCCTCTCTGGAAACACCATATATTTT
clone_size: .; d_call: .; j_call: TRBJ2-1; v_call: TRBV7-9; cdr3_aa: CASSLRSGAYNEQFF; cdr3_nt: TGTGCCAGCAGCTTACGAAGCGGAGCCTACAATGAGCAGTTCTTC
clone_size: .; d_call: .; j_call: TRBJ1-2; v_call: TRBV14; cdr3_aa: CASTPSGARGYTF; cdr3_nt: TGTGCCAGCACCCCCTCGGGGGCGCGGGGCTACACCTTC
clone_size: .; d_call: .; j_call: TRBJ2-7; v_call: TRBV7-2; cdr3_aa: CASSLSPEGGAYEQYF; cdr3_nt: TGTGCCAGCAGCTTATCCCCAGAAGGGGGAGCCTACGAGCAGTACTTC
clone_size: .; d_call: .; j_call: TRBJ1-1; v_call: TRBV5-5; cdr3_aa: CASSLLLLNEAFF; cdr3_nt: TGTGCCAGCAGCTTACTTTTGCTTAACGAAGCTTTCTTT
clone_size: .; d_call: TRBD2; j_call: TRBJ2-7; v_call: TRBV30; cdr3_aa: CACTGTSGSYGYEQYF; cdr3_nt: TGTGCCTGTACCGGGACTAGCGGGTCGTATGGCTACGAGCAGTACTTC
clone_size: .; d_call: .; j_call: TRBJ1-6; v_call: TRBV4-2; cdr3_aa: CASSQGQSGNSPLHF; cdr3_nt: TGTGCCAGCAGCCAGGGACAATCGGGGAATTCACCCCTCCACTTT
clone_size: .; d_call: TRBD2; j_call: TRBJ2-2; v_call: TRBV5-1; cdr3_aa: CASSLGREGTGELFF; cdr3_nt: TGCGCCAGCAGCTTGGGCAGGGAGGGCACCGGGGAGCTGTTTTTT